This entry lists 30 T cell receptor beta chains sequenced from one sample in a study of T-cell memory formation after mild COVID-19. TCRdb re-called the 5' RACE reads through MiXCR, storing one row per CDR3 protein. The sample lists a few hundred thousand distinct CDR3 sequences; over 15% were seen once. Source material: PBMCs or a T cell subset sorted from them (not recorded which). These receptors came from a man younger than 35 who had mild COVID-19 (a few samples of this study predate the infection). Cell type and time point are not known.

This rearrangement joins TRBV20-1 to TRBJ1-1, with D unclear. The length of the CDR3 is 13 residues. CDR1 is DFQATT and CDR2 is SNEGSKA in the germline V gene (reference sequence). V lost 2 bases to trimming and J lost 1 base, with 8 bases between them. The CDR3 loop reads CSARPGWNTEAFF. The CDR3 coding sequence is TGCAGTGCTAGACCCGGGTGGAACACTGAAGCTTTCTTT.

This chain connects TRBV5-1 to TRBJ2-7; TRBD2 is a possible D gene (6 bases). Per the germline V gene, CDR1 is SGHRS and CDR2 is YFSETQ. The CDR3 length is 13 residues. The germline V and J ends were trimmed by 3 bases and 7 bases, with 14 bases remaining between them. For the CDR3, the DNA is TGCGCCAGCAGCTCCAAGACTAGTCGTGAGCAGTACTTC. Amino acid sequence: CASSSKTSREQYF. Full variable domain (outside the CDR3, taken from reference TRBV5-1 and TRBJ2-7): KAGVTQTPRYLIKTRGQQVTLSCSPISGHRSVSWYQQTPGQGLQFLFEYFSETQRNKGNFPGRFSGRQFSNSRSEMNVSTLELGDSALYLCASSSKTSREQYFGPGTRLTVT.

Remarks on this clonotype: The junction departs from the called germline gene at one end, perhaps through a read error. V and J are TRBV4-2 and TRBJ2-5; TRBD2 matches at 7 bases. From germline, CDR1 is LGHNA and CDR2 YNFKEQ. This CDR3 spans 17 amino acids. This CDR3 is CASSQEGVSGYQETKYF. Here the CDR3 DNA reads TGTGCCAGCAGCCAAGAGGGGGTTAGCGGGTACCAAGAGACCAAGTACTTC.

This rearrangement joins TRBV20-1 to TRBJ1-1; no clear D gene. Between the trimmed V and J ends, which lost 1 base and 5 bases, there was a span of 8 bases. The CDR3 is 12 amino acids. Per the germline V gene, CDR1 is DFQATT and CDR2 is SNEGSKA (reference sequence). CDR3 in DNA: TGCAGTGCTAGAGCGTCCGGGACTGAAGCTTTCTTT. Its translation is CSARASGTEAFF.

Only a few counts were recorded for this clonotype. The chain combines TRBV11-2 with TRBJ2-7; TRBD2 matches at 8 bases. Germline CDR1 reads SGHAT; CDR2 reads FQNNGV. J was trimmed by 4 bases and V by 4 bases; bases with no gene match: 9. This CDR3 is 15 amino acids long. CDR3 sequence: CASSSPREGGYEQYV. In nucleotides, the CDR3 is TGTGCCAGCAGCTCTCCCCGGGAGGGTGGTTACGAGCAGTACGTC.

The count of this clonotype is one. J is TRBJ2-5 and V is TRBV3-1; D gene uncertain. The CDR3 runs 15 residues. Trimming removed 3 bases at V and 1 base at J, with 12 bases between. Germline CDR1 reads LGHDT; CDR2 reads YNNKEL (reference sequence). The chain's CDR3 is CASSHPLAAQETQYF. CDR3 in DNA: TGTGCCAGCAGCCACCCTCTGGCGGCCCAAGAGACCCAGTACTTC.

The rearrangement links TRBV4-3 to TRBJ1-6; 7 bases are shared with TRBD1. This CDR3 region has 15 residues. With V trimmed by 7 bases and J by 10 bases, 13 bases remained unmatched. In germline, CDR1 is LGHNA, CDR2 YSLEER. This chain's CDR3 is CASNGDSSFRSPLHF. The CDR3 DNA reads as TGCGCCAGCAATGGGGACAGCAGCTTTAGGTCACCCCTCCACTTT.

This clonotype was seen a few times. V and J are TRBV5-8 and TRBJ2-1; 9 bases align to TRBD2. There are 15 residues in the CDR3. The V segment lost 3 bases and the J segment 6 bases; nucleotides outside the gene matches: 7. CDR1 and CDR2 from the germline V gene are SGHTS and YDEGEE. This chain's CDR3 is CASSWTTAGGNEQFF. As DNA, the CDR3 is TGTGCCAGCAGCTGGACGACAGCGGGGGGCAATGAGCAGTTCTTC.

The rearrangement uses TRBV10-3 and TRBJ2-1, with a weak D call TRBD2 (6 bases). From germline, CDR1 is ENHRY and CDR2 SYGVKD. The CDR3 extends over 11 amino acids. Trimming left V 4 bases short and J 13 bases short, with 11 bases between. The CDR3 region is CAISGRGIQFF. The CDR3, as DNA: TGTGCCATCAGTGGCCGGGGGATTCAGTTCTTC.

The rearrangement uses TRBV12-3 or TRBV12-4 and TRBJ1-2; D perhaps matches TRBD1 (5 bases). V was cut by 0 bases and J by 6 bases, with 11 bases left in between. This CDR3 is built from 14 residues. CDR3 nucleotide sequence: TGTGCCAGCAGTTTAGCATCGGGGCCCCATGGCTACACCTTC. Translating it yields CASSLASGPHGYTF.

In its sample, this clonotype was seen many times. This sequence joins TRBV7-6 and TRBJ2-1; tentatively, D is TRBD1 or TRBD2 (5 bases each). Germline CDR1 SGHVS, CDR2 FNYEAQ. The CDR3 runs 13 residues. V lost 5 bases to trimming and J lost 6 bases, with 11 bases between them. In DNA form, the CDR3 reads TGTGCCAGCAGCCCCGGGACCAGCAATGAGCAGTTCTTC. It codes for CASSPGTSNEQFF.

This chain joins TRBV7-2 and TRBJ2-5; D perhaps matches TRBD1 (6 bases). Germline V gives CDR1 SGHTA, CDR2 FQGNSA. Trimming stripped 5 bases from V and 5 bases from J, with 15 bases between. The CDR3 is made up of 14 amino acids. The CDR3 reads CASSANRVSETQYF. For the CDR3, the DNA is TGTGCCAGCAGCGCGAACAGGGTCAGCGAGACCCAGTACTTC.

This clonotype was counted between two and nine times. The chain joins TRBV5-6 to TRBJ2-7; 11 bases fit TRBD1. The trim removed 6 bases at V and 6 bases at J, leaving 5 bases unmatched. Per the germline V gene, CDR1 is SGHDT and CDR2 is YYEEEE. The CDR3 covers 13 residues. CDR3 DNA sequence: TGTGCCAGCATAAGGACAGGGGGCGGCGAGCAGTACGTC. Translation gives CASIRTGGGEQYV.

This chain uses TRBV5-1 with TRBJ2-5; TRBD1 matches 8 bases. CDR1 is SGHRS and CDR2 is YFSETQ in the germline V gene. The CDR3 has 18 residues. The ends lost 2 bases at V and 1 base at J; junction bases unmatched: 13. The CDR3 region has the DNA TGCGCCAGCAGCTTTGCGCCACAAAGGACAGGGCCCCAAGAGACCCAGTACTTC. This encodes CASSFAPQRTGPQETQYF.

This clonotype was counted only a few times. The CDR3, as DNA: TGTGCCAGCAGTTTATCGTGGGGGGACCAAGAGACCCAGTACTTC. Protein product: CASSLSWGDQETQYF. This rearrangement joins TRBV27 to TRBJ2-5, with a possible D match to TRBD2 (6 bases). The germline V gene encodes CDR1 MNHEY and CDR2 SMNVEV (reference sequence). This CDR3 is built from 15 residues. The V end was cut by 0 bases, the J end by 0 bases, with 8 bases between.

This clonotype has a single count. CDR3 sequence: CASSLSQIATNEKLFF. The DNA for the CDR3 is TGTGCCAGCTCACTTTCCCAAATTGCAACTAATGAAAAACTGTTTTTT. The chain uses TRBV18 and TRBJ1-4, with no clear D. V lost 4 bases and J lost 0, with 12 bases in between. In germline, CDR1 is KGHSH, CDR2 LQKENI. The CDR3 extends over 16 amino acids.

The CDR3: CSVGAPQETQYF. Here the CDR3 DNA reads TGCAGCGTTGGGGCACCACAAGAGACCCAGTACTTC. The genes are TRBV29-1 and TRBJ2-5; D remains ambiguous. The germline V gene encodes CDR1 SQVTM and CDR2 ANQGSEA. The CDR3 is 12 amino acids. V was trimmed by 4 bases and J by 2 bases, leaving 8 bases between them.

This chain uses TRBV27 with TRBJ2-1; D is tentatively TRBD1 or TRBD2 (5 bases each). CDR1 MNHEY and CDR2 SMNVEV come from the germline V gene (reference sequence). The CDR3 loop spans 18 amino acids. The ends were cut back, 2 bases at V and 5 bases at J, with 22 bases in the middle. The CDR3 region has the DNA TGTGCCAGCAGTTTACAGGGCCTCCGGGGCAGAGGGAACAATGAGCAGTTCTTC. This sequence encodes CASSLQGLRGRGNNEQFF.

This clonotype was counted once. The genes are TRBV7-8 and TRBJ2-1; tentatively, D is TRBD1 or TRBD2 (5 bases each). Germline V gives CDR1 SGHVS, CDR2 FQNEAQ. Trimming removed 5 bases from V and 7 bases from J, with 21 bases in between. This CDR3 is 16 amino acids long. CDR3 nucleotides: TGTGCCAGCAGCCTTATTCGAGGGGCAATAGGTAATGAGCAGTTCTTC. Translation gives CASSLIRGAIGNEQFF.

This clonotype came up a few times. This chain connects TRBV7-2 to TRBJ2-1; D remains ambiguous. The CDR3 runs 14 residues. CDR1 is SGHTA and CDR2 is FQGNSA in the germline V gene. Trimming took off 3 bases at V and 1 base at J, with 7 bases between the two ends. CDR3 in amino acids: CASSFFSSYNEQFF. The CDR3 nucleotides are TGTGCCAGCAGCTTCTTCTCGTCCTACAATGAGCAGTTCTTC.

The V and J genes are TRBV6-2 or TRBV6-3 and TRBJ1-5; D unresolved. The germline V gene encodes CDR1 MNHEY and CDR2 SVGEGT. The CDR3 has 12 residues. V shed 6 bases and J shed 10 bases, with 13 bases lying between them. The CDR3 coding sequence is TGTGCCAGCAGCTCCACCATAGGACCCCAGCATTTT. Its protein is CASSSTIGPQHF.

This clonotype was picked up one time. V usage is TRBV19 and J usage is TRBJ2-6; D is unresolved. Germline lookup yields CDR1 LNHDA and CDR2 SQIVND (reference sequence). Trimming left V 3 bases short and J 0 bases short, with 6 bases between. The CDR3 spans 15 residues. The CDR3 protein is CASSIGSSGANVLTF. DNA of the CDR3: TGTGCCAGTAGTATTGGGTCCTCTGGGGCCAACGTCCTGACTTTC.

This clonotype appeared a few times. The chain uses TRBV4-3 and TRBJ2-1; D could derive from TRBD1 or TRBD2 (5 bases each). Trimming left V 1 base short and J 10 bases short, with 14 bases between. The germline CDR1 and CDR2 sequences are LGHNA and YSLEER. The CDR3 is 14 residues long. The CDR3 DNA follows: TGCGCCAGCAGCCAAGTCTCCACTGGGACCGAGCAGTTCTTC. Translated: CASSQVSTGTEQFF.

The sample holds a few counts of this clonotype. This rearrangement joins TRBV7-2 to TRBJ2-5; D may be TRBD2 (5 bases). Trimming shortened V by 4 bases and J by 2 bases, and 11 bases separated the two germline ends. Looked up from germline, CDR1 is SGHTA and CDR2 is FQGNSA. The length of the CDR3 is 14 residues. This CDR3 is CASSYNGGQETQYF. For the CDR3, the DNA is TGTGCCAGCAGCTACAACGGAGGACAAGAGACCCAGTACTTC.

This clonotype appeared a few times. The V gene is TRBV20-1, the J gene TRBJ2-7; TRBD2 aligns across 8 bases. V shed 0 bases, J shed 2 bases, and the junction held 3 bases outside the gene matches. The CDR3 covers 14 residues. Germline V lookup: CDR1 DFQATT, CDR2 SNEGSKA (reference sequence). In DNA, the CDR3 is TGCAGTGCTAGAGAAGCGGGGGTGACCTACGAGCAGTACGTC. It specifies CSAREAGVTYEQYV.

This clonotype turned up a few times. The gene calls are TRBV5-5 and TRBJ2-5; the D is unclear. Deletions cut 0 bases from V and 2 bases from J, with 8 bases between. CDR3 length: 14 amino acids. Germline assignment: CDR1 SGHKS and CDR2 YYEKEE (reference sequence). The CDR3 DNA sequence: TGTGCCAGCAGCTTGGTCCAGGTACAAGAGACCCAGTACTTC. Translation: CASSLVQVQETQYF.

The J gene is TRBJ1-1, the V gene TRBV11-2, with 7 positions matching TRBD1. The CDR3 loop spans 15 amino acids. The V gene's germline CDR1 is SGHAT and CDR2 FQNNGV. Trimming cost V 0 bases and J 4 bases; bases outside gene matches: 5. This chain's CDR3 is CASSLEAGGGTEAFF. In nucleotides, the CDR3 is TGTGCCAGCAGCTTAGAGGCAGGGGGTGGCACTGAAGCTTTCTTT.

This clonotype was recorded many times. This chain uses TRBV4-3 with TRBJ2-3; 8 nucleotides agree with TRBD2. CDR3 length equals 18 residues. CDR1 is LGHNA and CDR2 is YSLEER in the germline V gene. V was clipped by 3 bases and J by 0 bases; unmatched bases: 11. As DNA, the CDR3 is TGCGCCAGCAGCCAGTGGATAGCGGGGACCTCTAGCACAGATACGCAGTATTTT. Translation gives CASSQWIAGTSSTDTQYF.

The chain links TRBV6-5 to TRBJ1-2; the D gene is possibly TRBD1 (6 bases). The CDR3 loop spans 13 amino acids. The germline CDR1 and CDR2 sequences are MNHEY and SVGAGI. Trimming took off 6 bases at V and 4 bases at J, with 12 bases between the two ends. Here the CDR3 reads CASSVQGTYGYTF. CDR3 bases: TGTGCCAGCAGCGTCCAGGGGACCTATGGCTACACCTTC.

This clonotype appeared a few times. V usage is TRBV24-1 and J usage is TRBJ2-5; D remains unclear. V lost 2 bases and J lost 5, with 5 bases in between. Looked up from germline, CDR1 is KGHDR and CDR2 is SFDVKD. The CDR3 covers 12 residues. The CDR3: CATSDSRETQYF. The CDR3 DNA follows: TGTGCCACCAGTGATTCCAGGGAGACCCAGTACTTC.